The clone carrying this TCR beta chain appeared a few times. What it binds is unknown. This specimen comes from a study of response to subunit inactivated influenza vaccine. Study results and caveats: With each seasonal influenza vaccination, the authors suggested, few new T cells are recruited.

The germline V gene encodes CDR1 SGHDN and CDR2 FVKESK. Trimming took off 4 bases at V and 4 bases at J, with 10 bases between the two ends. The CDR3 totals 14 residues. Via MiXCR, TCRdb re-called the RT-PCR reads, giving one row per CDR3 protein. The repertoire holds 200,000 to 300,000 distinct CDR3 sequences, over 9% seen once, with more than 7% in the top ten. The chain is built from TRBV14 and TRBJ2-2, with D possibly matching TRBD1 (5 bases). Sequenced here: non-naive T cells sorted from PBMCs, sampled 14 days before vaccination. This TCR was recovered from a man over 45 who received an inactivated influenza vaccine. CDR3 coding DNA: TGTGCCAGCAGCCGCCTAGACAGCACCGGGGAGCTGTTTTTT. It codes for CASSRLDSTGELFF.